This is a list of T cell receptor beta chains from one sample in a study of response to subunit inactivated influenza vaccine. TCRdb called the RT-PCR reads again in MiXCR, with one record for every CDR3 protein. Among roughly 170,000 distinct CDR3 sequences listed, nearly 9.5% were seen once. Sequencing used non-naive T cells sorted from PBMCs, obtained on the day of vaccination. Receptor source: a man aged 50-59 years who received an inactivated influenza vaccine. The conserved cysteine and the conserved F or W are not part of the CDR3 here. Each record gives: D gene, J gene, V gene, clone size, CDR3 protein. The D gene is left open where the match is weak. Size tells how often a clone was seen (once, few, many) or the class of an expanded clone, and some rows leave it out.

TRBD2 | TRBJ2-3 | TRBV11-1 | - | ASSAGLAGGWASSTDTQY
TRBD1 | TRBJ2-7 | TRBV20-1 | many | SAGDRILYEQY
TRBD2 | TRBJ2-3 | TRBV20-1 | few | SARDGGGPPGTQY
- | TRBJ1-1 | TRBV5-1 | many | ASRALNTEAF
- | TRBJ2-7 | TRBV20-1 | - | SATDGPSYEQY
TRBD2 | TRBJ2-2 | TRBV6-1 | few | ASRTLAGVIGELF
- | TRBJ1-4 | TRBV7-8 | - | ASSYNAQGKLF
TRBD2 | TRBJ2-1 | TRBV4-1 | few | ASSQFERGAIDEQF
TRBD2 | TRBJ2-1 | TRBV5-1 | few | ASSWGTSGSQGEQF
TRBD1 | TRBJ2-4 | TRBV6-2/TRBV6-3 | - | ASSTPGQASSKNIQY
- | TRBJ2-2 | TRBV30 | - | AWSDTSGGDTGELF
- | TRBJ2-1 | TRBV29-1 | few | SVAGGRSSYNEQF
- | TRBJ2-7 | TRBV28 | - | ATARGGYEQY
- | TRBJ2-7 | TRBV7-9 | few | ASSLALKGREQY
- | TRBJ1-1 | TRBV4-2 | few | ASSQEQGTEAF
- | TRBJ2-2 | TRBV12-3/TRBV12-4 | many | ASSVDLDGELF
TRBD2 | TRBJ2-7 | TRBV6-2/TRBV6-3 | - | ASSTAGVAKREQY
- | TRBJ2-3 | TRBV7-9 | few | ASSLSWGGGGTDTQY
- | TRBJ2-2 | TRBV27 | few | ASVLNRALNTGELF
- | TRBJ2-5 | TRBV27 | many | ASSLSGTSQETQY
- | TRBJ2-5 | TRBV20-1 | - | SAGRTVRETQY
- | TRBJ1-2 | TRBV6-5 | - | ASSYGTLNYGYT
- | TRBJ2-1 | TRBV27 | few | ASSLGRVSYNEQF
TRBD2 | TRBJ2-7 | TRBV7-9 | - | ASSLTSGTYEQY
- | TRBJ2-3 | TRBV7-6 | many | ASSPNRADTQY
- | TRBJ1-5 | TRBV20-1 | - | SARREVFNQPQH
- | TRBJ2-7 | TRBV20-1 | - | SAPRGGGEQY
- | TRBJ1-3 | TRBV12-3/TRBV12-4 | many | ASSPSPGNTIY
- | TRBJ2-6 | TRBV6-2/TRBV6-3 | few | ASSPISGYSSGANVLT
TRBD2 | TRBJ2-3 | TRBV7-8 | - | ASSAGTSASTDTQY
- | TRBJ2-7 | TRBV7-9 | few | ASSLGSENHEQY
- | TRBJ1-1 | TRBV20-1 | - | SARVSYGLNTEAF
- | TRBJ2-3 | TRBV5-1 | - | ASSSQPRGFTDTQY
- | TRBJ2-6 | TRBV20-1 | - | SARDLHSGANVLT
- | TRBJ1-5 | TRBV6-1 | - | ASSEEGRGGNQPQH
- | TRBJ1-1 | TRBV27 | - | ASSLSRHSPTEAF
- | TRBJ2-1 | TRBV18 | few | ASSLAIVTAVSNEQF
- | TRBJ2-5 | TRBV5-5 | - | ASSKGLQETQY
- | TRBJ2-7 | TRBV12-3/TRBV12-4 | - | ASSSDGKISYEQY
- | TRBJ2-1 | TRBV7-9 | many | ASSLGYATGDNEQF